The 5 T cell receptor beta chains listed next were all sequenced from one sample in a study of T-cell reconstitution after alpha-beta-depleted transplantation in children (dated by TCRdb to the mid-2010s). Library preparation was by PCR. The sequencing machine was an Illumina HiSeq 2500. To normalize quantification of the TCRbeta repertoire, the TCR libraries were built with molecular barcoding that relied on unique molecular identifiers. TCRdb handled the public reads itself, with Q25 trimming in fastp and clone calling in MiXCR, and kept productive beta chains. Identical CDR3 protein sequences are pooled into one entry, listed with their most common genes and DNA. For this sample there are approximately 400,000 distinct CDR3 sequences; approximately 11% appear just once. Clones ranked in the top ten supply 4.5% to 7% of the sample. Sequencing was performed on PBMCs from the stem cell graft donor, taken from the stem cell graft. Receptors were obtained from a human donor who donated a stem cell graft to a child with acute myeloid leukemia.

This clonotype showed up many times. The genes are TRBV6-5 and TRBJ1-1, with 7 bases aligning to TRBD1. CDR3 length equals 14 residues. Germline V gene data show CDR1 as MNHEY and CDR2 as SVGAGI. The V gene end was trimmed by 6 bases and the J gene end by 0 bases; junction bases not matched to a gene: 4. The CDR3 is CASSAGTVNTEAFF. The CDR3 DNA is TGTGCCAGCAGCGCAGGGACAGTGAACACTGAAGCTTTCTTT.

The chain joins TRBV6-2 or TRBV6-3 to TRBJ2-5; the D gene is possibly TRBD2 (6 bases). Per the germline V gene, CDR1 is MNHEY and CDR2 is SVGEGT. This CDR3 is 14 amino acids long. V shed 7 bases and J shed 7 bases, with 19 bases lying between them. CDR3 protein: CASIPGTSLGTQYF. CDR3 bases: TGTGCCAGCATCCCGGGGACTTCGCTCGGGACCCAGTACTTC.

The CDR3 loop reads CSARDWPGPEAFF. The DNA for the CDR3 is TGCAGTGCTAGAGATTGGCCAGGGCCTGAAGCTTTCTTT. V usage is TRBV20-1 and J usage is TRBJ1-1; a weak D match, TRBD1 (5 bases). Germline V gives CDR1 DFQATT, CDR2 SNEGSKA (reference sequence). The CDR3 consists of 13 residues. V was pared by 0 bases and J by 6 bases, with 11 bases between.

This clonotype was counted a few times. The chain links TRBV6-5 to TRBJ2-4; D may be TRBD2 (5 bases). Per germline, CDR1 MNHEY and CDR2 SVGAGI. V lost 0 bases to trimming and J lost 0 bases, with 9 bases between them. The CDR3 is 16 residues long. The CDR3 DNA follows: TGTGCCAGCAGTTACTCCCGGGGATTAGCCAAAAACATTCAGTACTTC. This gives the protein CASSYSRGLAKNIQYF.

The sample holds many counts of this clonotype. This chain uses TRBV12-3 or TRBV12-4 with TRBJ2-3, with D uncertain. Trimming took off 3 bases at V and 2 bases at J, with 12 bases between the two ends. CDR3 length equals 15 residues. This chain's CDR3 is CASSFNVGTTDTQYF. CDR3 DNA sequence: TGTGCCAGCAGTTTCAACGTTGGCACCACAGATACGCAGTATTTT.